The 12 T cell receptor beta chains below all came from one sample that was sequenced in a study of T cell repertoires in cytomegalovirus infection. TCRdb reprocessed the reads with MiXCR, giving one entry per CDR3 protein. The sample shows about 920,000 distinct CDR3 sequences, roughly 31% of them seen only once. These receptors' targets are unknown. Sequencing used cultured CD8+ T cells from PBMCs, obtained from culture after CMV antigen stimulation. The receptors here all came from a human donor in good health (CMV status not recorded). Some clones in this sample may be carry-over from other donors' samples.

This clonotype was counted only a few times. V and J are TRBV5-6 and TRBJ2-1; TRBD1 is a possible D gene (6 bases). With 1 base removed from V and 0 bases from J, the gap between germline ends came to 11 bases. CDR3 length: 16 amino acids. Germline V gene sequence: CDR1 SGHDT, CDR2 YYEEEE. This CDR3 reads CASSLPGQNSYNEQFF. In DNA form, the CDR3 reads TGTGCCAGCAGCTTGCCCGGACAGAACTCCTACAATGAGCAGTTCTTC.

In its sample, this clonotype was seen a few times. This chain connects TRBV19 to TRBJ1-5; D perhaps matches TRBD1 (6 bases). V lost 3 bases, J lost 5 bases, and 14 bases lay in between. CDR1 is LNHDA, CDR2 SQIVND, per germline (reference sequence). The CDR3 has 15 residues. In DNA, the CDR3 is TGTGCCAGTAGTATCCCGTGGGGGGCCGATCAGCCCCAGCATTTT. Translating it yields CASSIPWGADQPQHF.

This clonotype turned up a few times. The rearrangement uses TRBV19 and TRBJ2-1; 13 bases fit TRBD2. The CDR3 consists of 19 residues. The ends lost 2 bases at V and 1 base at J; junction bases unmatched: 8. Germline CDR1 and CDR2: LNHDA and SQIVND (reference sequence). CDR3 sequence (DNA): TGTGCCAGTAGTATATCGTCGACTAGCGGGGGGAATTCCTACAATGAGCAGTTCTTC. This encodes CASSISSTSGGNSYNEQFF.

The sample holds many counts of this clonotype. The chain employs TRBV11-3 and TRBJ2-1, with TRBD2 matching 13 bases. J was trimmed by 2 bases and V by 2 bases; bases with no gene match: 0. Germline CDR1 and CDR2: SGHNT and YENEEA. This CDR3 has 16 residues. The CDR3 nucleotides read TGTGCCAGCAGCTTAACTAGCGGGGGGGCCTACAATGAGCAGTTCTTC. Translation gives CASSLTSGGAYNEQFF.

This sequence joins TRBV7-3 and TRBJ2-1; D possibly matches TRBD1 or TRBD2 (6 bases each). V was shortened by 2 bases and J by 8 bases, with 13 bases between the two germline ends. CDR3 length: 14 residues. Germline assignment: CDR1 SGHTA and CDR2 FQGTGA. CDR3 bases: TGTGCCAGCAGCTTATTAGGGGGGCAGGATGAGCAGTTCTTC. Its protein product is CASSLLGGQDEQFF.

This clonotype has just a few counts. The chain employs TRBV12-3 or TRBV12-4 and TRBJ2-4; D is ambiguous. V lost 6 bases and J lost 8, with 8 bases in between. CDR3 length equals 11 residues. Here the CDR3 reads CASRGTDIQYF. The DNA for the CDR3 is TGTGCCAGCAGAGGAACGGACATTCAGTACTTC.

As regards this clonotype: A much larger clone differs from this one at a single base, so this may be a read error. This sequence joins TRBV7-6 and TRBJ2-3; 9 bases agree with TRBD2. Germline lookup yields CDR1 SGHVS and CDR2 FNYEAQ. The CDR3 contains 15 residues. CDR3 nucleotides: TGTGCCAACAGCCTCCCGGGACTAGCCACAGATACGCAGTATTTT. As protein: CANSLPGLATDTQYF.

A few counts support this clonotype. The DNA of the CDR3 is TGTGCCAGTAGCCTCATGGACCGTCGCACAGATACGCAGTATTTT. As protein: CASSLMDRRTDTQYF. The chain recombines TRBV19 with TRBJ2-3; D is uncertain. This CDR3 has 15 residues. Trimming removed 6 bases at V and 1 base at J, with 14 bases between. CDR1 and CDR2 from the germline V gene are LNHDA and SQIVND (reference sequence).

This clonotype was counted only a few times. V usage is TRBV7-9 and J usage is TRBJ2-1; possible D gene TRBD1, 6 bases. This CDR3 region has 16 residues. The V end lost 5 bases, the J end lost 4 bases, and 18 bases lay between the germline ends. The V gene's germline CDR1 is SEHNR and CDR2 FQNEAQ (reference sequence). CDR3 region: CASSAIRTGQYNEQFF. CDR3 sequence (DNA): TGTGCCAGCAGCGCTATAAGAACCGGACAGTACAATGAGCAGTTCTTC.

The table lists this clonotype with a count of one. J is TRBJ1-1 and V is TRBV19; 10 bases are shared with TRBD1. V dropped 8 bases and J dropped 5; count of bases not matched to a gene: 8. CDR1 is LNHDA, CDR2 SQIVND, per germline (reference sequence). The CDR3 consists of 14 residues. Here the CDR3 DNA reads TGTGCCAGTGGTCCCGGGACAGGGGCGACTGAAGCTTTCTTT. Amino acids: CASGPGTGATEAFF.

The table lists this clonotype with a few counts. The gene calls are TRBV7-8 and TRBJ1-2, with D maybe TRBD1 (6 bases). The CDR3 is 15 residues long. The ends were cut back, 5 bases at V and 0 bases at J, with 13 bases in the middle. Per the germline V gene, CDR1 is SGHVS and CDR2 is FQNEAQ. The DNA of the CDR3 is TGTGCCAGCAGCCTGGACAGAGCATCTAACTATGGCTACACCTTC. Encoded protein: CASSLDRASNYGYTF.

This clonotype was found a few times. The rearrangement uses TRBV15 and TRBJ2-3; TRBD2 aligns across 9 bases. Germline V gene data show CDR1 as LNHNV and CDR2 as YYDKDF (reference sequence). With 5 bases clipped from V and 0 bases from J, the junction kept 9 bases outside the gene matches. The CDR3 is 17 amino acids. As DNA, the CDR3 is TGTGCCACCAGCGGCAGCGGGGGGCCCTATAGCACAGATACGCAGTATTTT. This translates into CATSGSGGPYSTDTQYF.